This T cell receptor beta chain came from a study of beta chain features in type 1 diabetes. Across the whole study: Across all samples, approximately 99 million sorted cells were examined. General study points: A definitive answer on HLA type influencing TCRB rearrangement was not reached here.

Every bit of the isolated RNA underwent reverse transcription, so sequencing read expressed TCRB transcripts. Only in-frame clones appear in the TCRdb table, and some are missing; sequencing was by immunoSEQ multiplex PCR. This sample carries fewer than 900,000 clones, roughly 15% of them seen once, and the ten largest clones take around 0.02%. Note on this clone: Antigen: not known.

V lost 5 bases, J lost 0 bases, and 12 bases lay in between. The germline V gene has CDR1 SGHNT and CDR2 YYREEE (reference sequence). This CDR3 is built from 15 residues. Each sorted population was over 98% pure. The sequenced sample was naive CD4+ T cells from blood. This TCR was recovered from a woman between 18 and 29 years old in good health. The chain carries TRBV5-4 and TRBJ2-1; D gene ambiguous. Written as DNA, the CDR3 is TGTGCCAGCAGGTACCAGGCGAGCTCCTACAATGAGCAGTTCTTC. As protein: CASRYQASSYNEQFF.